The rows below give T cell receptor beta chains drawn from one sample of a study of blood T cell repertoires in COVID-19. TCRdb's copy holds only in-frame clones and misses some; the assay was immunoSEQ multiplex PCR. Of roughly 290,000 clones in the sample, about nine tenths are singletons; the top ten hold under 15%. The specimen was peripheral blood. The receptors come from a woman in her sixties or seventies with acute or convalescent COVID-19. Each CDR3 is given with its conserved first and last residue. The D gene is left open where the match is weak. Some rows have no size entry. The others give once, few or many, or a class for an expanded clone.

abundance	v_gene	j_gene	d_gene	CDR3aa	CDR3nt
-	TRBV19	TRBJ2-3	TRBD1	CASSIDSSGGDTQYF	TGTGCCAGTAGTATAGACTCATCAGGGGGAGATACGCAGTATTTT
-	TRBV5-4	TRBJ1-6	-	CASSLRDSYNSPLHF	TGTGCCAGCAGCCTCAGGGACTCCTATAATTCACCCCTCCACTTT
-	TRBV6-5	TRBJ2-7	-	CASSYSASHEQYF	TGTGCCAGCAGTTACTCGGCTAGCCACGAGCAGTACTTC
few	TRBV5-1	TRBJ2-1	TRBD2	CASSFAGTSGVYNEQFF	TGCGCCAGCAGCTTCGCCGGGACTAGCGGGGTTTACAATGAGCAGTTCTTC
-	TRBV6-6	TRBJ1-5	-	CASSTPGRFDQPQHF	TGTGCCAGCAGTACCCCCGGCAGGTTCGATCAGCCCCAGCATTTT
-	TRBV15	TRBJ1-5	-	CATSRDVYSNQPQHF	TGTGCCACCAGCAGAGACGTATATAGCAATCAGCCCCAGCATTTT
-	TRBV7-2	TRBJ1-5	-	CASSLVEEVQPQHF	TGTGCCAGCAGCTTAGTTGAGGAGGTTCAGCCCCAGCATTTT
-	TRBV29-1	TRBJ1-6	-	CSVAVGSSNSPLHF	TGCAGCGTCGCGGTGGGTTCGAGTAATTCACCCCTCCACTTT
once	TRBV4-2	TRBJ2-7	TRBD1	CASSRKQGAEEQYF	TGTGCCAGCAGCCGGAAACAGGGGGCGGAAGAGCAGTACTTC
few	TRBV9	TRBJ2-1	TRBD2	CASSVDAGGRFNEQFF	TGTGCCAGCAGCGTAGACGCGGGGGGGCGTTTTAATGAGCAGTTCTTC
-	TRBV27	TRBJ2-7	-	CASSFTDLQYEQYF	TGTGCCAGCAGTTTTACAGACCTTCAATACGAGCAGTACTTC
-	TRBV12-3/TRBV12-4	TRBJ1-2	-	CASSRVAYGYTF	TGTGCCAGCAGCAGGGTCGCGTATGGCTACACCTTC
-	TRBV28	TRBJ1-2	-	CASSSQGFRGYTF	TGTGCCAGCAGTTCTCAAGGTTTCAGGGGCTACACCTTC
few	TRBV28	TRBJ2-3	TRBD2	CASFSGRASTDTQYF	TGTGCCAGCTTTAGCGGGAGGGCCAGCACAGATACGCAGTATTTT
few	TRBV5-1	TRBJ2-3	TRBD1	CASSLQGAQRTDTQYF	TGCGCCAGCAGCCTGCAGGGGGCGCAAAGGACAGATACGCAGTATTTT
-	TRBV5-1	TRBJ2-7	-	CASSLAGGRGYEQYF	TGCGCCAGCAGCTTGGCCGGGGGGCGTGGGTACGAGCAGTACTTC
-	TRBV27	TRBJ2-2	TRBD2	CASSSWTSGRTIGELFF	TGTGCCAGCAGTTCCTGGACTAGCGGGAGAACTATCGGGGAGCTGTTTTTT
-	TRBV7-6	TRBJ2-3	-	CASSLKRDTQYF	TGTGCCAGCAGCTTAAAGCGAGATACGCAGTATTTT
-	TRBV5-4	TRBJ1-2	TRBD1	CASSSPRGQGYTF	TGTGCCAGCAGCTCGCCAAGGGGGCAGGGCTACACCTTC
-	TRBV18	TRBJ1-3	-	CASSPTGGSGNTIYF	TGTGCCAGCTCACCGACGGGTGGCTCTGGAAACACCATATATTTT
-	TRBV18	TRBJ2-7	TRBD1	CASSPGQGFTYEQYF	TGTGCCAGCTCACCAGGACAGGGCTTCACCTACGAGCAGTACTTC
-	TRBV7-3	TRBJ2-3	TRBD1	CASSPDRGLGDTQYF	TGTGCCAGCAGCCCTGACAGGGGGCTGGGAGATACGCAGTATTTT
-	TRBV5-1	TRBJ2-7	-	CASSLPSLKKYF	TGCGCCAGCAGCTTACCTAGCTTGAAGAAGTACTTC
-	TRBV29-1	TRBJ1-4	TRBD1	CSVEEDRGLTGEKLFF	TGCAGCGTTGAAGAGGACAGGGGGCTTACTGGGGAAAAACTGTTTTTT
-	TRBV19	TRBJ2-1	TRBD1	CASSPDGDRGKRSYNEQFF	TGTGCCAGTTCTCCTGACGGGGACAGGGGTAAACGGTCCTACAATGAGCAGTTCTTC
once	TRBV6-5	TRBJ2-2	TRBD1	CASSRQGARSGELFF	TGTGCCAGCAGCCGACAGGGTGCGAGATCCGGGGAGCTGTTTTTT
-	TRBV9	TRBJ2-5	TRBD1	CASSGGQGNVIWETQYF	TGTGCCAGCAGCGGGGGACAGGGGAACGTCATCTGGGAGACCCAGTACTTC